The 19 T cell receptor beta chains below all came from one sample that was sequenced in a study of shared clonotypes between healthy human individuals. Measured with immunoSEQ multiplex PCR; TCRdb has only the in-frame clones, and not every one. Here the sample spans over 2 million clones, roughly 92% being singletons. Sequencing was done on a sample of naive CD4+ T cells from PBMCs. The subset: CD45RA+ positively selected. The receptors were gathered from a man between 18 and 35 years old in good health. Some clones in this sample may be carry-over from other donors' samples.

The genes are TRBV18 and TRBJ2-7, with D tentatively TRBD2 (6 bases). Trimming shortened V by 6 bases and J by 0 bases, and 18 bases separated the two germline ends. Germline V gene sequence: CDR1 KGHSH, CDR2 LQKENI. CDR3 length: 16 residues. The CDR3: CASSQVSGLSSYEQYF. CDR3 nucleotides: TGTGCCAGCTCCCAGGTGAGCGGACTAAGCTCCTACGAGCAGTACTTC.

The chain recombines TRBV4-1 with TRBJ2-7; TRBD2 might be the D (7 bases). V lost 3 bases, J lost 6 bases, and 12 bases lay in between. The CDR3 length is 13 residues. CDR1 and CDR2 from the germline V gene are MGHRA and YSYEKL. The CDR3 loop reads CASSQPGGGEQYF. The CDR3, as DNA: TGCGCCAGCAGCCAGCCGGGGGGCGGCGAGCAGTACTTC.

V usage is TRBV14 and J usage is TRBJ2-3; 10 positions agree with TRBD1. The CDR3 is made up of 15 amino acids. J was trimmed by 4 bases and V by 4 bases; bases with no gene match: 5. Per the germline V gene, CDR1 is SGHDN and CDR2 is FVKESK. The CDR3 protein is CASSLMTGGADTQYF. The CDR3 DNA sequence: TGTGCCAGCAGCCTAATGACAGGGGGCGCAGATACGCAGTATTTT. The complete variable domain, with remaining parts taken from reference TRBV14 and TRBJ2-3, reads EAGVTQFPSHSVIEKGQTVTLRCDPISGHDNLYWYRRVMGKEIKFLLHFVKESKQDESGMPNNRFLAERTGGTYSTLKVQPAELEDSGVYFCASSLMTGGADTQYFGPGTRLTVL.

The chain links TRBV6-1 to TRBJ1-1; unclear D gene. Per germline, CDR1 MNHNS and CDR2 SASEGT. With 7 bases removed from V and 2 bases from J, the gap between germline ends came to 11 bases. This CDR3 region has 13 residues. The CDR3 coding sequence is TGTGCCAGCACTGGACCGAAAAACACTGAAGCTTTCTTT. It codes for CASTGPKNTEAFF.

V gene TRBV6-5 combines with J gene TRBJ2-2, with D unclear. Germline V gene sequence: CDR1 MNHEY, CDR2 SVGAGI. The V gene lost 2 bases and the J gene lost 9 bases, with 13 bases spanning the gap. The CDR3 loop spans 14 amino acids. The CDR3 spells CASSYIKQGRELFF. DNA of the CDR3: TGTGCCAGCAGTTACATTAAGCAAGGACGGGAGCTGTTTTTT.

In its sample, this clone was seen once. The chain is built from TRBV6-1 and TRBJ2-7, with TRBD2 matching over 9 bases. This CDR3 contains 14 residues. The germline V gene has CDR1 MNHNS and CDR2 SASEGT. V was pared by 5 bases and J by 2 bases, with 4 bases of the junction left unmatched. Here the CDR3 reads CASSLTSGTYEQYF. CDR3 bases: TGTGCCAGCAGTCTGACTAGCGGAACCTACGAGCAGTACTTC.

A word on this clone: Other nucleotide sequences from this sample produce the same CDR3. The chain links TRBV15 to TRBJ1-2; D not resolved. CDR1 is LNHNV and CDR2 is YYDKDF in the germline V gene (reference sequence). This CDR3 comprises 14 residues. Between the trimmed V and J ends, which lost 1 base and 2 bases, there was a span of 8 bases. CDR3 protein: CATSRGDRNYGYTF. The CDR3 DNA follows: TGTGCCACCAGCAGAGGGGATCGCAACTATGGCTACACCTTC.

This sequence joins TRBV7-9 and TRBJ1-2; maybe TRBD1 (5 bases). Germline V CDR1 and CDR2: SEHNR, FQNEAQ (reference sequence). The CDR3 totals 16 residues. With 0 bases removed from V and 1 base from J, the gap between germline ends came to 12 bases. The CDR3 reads CASSLAGQGGNYGYTF. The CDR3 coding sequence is TGTGCCAGCAGCTTAGCCGGGCAGGGAGGTAACTATGGCTACACCTTC.

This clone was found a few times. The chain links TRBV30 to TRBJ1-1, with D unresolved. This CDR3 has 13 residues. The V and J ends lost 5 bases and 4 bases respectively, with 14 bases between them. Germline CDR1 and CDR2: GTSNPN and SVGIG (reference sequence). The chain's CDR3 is CAWSRVFGTEAFF. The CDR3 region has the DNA TGTGCCTGGTCTCGGGTCTTCGGCACTGAAGCTTTCTTT.

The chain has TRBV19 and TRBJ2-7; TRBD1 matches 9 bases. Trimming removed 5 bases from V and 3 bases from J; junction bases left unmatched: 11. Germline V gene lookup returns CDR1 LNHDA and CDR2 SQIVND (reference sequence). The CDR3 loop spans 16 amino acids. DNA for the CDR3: TGTGCCAGTAGTCTCAGGACAGGGGAAGAGATCTACGAGCAGTACTTC. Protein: CASSLRTGEEIYEQYF.

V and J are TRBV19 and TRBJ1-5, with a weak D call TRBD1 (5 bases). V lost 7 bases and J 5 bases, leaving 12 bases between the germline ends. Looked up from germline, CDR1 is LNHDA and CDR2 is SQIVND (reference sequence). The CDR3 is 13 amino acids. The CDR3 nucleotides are TGTGCCAGTAACTTCGGCAGGGATCAGCCCCAGCATTTT. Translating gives CASNFGRDQPQHF.

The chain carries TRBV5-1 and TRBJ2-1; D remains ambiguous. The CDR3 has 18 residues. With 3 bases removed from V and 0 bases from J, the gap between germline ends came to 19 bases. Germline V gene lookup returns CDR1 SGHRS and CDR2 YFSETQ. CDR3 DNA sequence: TGCGCCAGCAGCTCGGACGGCTTTCCAATAAACTCCTACAATGAGCAGTTCTTC. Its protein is CASSSDGFPINSYNEQFF.

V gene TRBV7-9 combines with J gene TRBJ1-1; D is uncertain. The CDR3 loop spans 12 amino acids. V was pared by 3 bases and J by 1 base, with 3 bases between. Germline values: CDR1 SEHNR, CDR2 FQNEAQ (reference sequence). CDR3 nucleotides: TGTGCCAGCAGCTTCAGGAACACTGAAGCTTTCTTT. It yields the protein CASSFRNTEAFF.

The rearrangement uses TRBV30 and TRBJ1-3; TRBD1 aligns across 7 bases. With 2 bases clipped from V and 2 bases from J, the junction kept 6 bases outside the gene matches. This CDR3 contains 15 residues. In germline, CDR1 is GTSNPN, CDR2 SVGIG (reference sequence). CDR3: CAWSFGRGAGNTIYF. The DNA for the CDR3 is TGTGCCTGGAGTTTTGGCAGGGGGGCTGGAAACACCATATATTTT.

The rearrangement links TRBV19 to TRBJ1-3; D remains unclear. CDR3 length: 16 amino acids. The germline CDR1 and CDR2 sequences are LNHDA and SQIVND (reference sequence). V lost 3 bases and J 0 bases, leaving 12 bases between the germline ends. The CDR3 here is CASSIGLASSGNTIYF. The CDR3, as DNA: TGTGCCAGTAGTATTGGGCTCGCGAGCTCTGGAAACACCATATATTTT. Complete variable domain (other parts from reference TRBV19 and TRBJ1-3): DGGITQSPKYLFRKEGQNVTLSCEQNLNHDAMYWYRQDPGQGLRLIYYSQIVNDFQKGDIAEGYSVSREKKESFPLTVTSAQKNPTAFYLCASSIGLASSGNTIYFGEGSWLTVV.

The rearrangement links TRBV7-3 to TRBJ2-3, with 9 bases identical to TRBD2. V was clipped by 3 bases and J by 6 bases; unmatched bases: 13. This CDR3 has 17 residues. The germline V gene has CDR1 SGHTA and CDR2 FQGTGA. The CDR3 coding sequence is TGTGCCAGCAGCTTGGGCACTAGCGGGCTCAAAGGGGATACGCAGTATTTT. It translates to CASSLGTSGLKGDTQYF.

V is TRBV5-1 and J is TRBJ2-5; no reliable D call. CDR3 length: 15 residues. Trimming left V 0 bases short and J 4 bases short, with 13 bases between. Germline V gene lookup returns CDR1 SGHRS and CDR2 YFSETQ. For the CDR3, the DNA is TGCGCCAGCAGCTTGGGGACGTCGCCCGGAGAGACCCAGTACTTC. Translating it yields CASSLGTSPGETQYF.

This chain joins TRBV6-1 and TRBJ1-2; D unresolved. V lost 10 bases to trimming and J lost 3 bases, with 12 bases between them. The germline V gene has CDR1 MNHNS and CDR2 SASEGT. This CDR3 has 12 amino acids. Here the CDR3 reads CATAFLDYGYTF. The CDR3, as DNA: TGTGCCACGGCCTTTCTAGACTATGGCTACACCTTC.

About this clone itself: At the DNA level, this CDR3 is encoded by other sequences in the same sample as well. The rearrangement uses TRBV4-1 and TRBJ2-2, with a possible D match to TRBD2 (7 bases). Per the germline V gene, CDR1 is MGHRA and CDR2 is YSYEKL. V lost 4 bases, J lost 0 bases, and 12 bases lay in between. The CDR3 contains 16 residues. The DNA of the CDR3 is TGCGCCAGCAGCCCCCGGGGGGCCGCGAACACCGGGGAGCTGTTTTTT. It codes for CASSPRGAANTGELFF.